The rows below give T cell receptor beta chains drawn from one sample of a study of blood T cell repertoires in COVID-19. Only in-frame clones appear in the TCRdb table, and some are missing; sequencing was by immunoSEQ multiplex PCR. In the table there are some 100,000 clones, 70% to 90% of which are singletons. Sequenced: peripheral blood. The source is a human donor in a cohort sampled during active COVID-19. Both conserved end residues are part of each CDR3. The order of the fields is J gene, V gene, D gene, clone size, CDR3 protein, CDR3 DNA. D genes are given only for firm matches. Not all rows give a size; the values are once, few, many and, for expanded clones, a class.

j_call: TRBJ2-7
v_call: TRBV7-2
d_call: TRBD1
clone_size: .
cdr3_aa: CASRSGQVTYEQYF
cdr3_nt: TGTGCCAGCAGATCGGGACAGGTAACCTACGAGCAGTACTTC

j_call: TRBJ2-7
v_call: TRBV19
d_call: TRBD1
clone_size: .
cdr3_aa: CATTRTGVGEQYF
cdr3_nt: TGTGCCACCACCAGGACAGGGGTTGGCGAGCAGTACTTC

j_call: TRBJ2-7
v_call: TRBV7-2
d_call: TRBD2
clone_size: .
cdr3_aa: CASSPGTSQFYEQYF
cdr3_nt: TGTGCCAGCAGCCCTGGGACTAGCCAGTTCTACGAGCAGTACTTC

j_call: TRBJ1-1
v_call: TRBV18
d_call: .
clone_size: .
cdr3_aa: CASSEGLGMNTEAFF
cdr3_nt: TGTGCCAGCTCGGAGGGGTTAGGGATGAACACTGAAGCTTTCTTT

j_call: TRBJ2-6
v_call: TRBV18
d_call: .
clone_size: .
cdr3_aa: CASSPTGVGANVLTF
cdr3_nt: TGTGCCAGCTCACCAACCGGGGTCGGGGCCAACGTCCTGACTTTC

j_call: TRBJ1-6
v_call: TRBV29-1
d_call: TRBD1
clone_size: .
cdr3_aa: CSVVLQGATLASPLHF
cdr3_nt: TGCAGCGTTGTGCTACAGGGGGCGACCTTGGCCTCACCCCTCCACTTT

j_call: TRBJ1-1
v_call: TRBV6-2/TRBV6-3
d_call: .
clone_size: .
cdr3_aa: CASSWQRTEAFF
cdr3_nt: TGTGCCAGCAGTTGGCAGAGGACTGAAGCTTTCTTT

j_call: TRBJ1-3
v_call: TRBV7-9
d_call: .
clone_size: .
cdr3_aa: CASSRLGALSGNTIYF
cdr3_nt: TGTGCCAGCAGCCGCCTGGGGGCCCTCTCTGGAAACACCATATATTTT

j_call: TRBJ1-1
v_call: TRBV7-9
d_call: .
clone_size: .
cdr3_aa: CASSLVGSLRATEAFF
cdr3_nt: TGTGCCAGCAGCTTAGTCGGCAGCTTGAGGGCTACTGAAGCTTTCTTT

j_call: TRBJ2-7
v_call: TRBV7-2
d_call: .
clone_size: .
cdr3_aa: CASRPDSLSYEQYF
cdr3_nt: TGTGCCAGCAGACCGGACAGCCTCTCCTACGAGCAGTACTTC

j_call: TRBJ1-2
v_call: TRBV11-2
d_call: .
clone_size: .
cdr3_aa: CASSVTGMVDYGYTF
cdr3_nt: TGTGCCAGCAGCGTCACAGGGATGGTCGACTATGGCTACACCTTC

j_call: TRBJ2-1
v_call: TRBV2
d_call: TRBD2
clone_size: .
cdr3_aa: CASSEEASGYNEQFF
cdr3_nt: TGTGCCAGCAGTGAAGAGGCTAGCGGGTACAATGAGCAGTTCTTC

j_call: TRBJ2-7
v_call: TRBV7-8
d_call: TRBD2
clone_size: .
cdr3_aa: CASSYLLAGGISYEQYF
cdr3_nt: TGTGCCAGCAGCTACCTACTAGCGGGAGGGATATCCTACGAGCAGTACTTC

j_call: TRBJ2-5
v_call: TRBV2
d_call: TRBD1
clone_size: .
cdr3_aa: CASSGGTGGALETQYF
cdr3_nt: TGTGCCAGCAGTGGGGGGACAGGGGGCGCCTTAGAGACCCAGTACTTC

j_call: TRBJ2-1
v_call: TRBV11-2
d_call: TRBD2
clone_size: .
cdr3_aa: CASSFAGTSGSANEQFF
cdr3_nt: TGTGCCAGCAGCTTCGCCGGGACTAGCGGGAGTGCGAATGAGCAGTTCTTC

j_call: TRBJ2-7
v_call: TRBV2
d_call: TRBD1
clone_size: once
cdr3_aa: CATGQGSYEQYF
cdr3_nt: TGTGCTACTGGACAGGGGTCCTACGAGCAGTACTTC

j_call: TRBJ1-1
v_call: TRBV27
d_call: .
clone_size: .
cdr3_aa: CASTAGGTEAFF
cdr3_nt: TGTGCCAGCACTGCGGGGGGCACTGAAGCTTTCTTT

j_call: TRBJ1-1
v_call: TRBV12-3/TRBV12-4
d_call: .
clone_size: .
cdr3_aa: CASSLVRNTEAFF
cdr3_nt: TGTGCCAGCAGTTTAGTGCGGAACACTGAAGCTTTCTTT

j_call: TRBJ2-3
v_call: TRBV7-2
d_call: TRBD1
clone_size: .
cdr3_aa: CASSPRTGDDTQYF
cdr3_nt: TGTGCCAGCAGCCCAAGGACAGGAGACGATACGCAGTATTTT

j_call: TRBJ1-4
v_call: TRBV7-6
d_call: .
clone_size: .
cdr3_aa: CASSLQNNEKLFF
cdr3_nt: TGTGCCAGCAGCTTGCAGAATAATGAAAAACTGTTTTTT

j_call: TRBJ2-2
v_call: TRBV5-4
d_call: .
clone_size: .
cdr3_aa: CASSLFQGTGELFF
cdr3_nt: TGTGCCAGCAGCTTGTTTCAGGGGACCGGGGAGCTGTTTTTT

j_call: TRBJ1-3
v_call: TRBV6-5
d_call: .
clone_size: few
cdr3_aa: CASSYAQWGNTIYF
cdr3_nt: TGTGCCAGCAGTTACGCTCAGTGGGGAAACACCATATATTTT

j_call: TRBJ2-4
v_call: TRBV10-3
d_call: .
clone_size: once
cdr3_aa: CAISDPPDIQYF
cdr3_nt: TGTGCCATCAGTGATCCACCAGACATTCAGTACTTC

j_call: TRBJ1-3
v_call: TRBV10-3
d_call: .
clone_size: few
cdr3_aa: CAISDGGNLSGNTIYF
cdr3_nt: TGTGCCATCAGTGATGGGGGGAACCTCTCTGGAAACACCATATATTTT

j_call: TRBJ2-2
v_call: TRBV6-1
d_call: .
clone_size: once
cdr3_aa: CASSESPVFGELFF
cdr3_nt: TGTGCCAGCAGTGAATCCCCTGTTTTTGGGGAGCTGTTTTTT

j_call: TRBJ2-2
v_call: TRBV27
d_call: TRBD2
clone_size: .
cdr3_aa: CASSFTSGSVAGELFF
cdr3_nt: TGTGCCAGCAGTTTCACTAGCGGGAGTGTGGCCGGGGAGCTGTTTTTT

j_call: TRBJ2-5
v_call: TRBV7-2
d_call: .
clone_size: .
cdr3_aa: CASSRTGETQYF
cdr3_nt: TGTGCCAGCAGCCGAACGGGGGAGACCCAGTACTTC

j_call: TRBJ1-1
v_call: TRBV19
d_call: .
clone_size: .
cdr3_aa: CASSIGWGAVGAFF
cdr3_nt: TGTGCCAGTAGTATCGGCTGGGGCGCGGTGGGTGCTTTCTTT

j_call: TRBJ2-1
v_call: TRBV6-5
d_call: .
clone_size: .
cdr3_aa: CASSYSGTHFQFF
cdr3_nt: TGTGCCAGTAGTTACTCCGGGACTCACTTTCAGTTCTTC

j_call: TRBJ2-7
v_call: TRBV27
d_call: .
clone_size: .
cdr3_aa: CASRKTGTGEQYF
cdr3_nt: TGTGCCAGCAGAAAGACAGGGACTGGCGAGCAGTACTTC

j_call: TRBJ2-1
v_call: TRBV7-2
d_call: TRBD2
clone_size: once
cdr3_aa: CASSPRGAGSYNEQFF
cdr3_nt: TGTGCCAGCAGCCCGCGGGGGGCGGGCTCCTACAATGAGCAGTTCTTC

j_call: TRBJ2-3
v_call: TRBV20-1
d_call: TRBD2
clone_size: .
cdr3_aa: CSASDSGSTDTQYF
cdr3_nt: TGCAGTGCTAGTGATAGCGGGAGCACAGATACGCAGTATTTT

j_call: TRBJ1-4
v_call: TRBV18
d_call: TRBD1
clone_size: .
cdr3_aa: CASSPGTVNEKLFF
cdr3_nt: TGTGCCAGCTCACCAGGGACAGTAAATGAAAAACTGTTTTTT

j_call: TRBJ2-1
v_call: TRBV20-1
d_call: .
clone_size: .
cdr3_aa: CSASLASSSYNEQFF
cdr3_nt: TGCAGTGCTAGTCTAGCGTCGAGCTCCTACAATGAGCAGTTCTTC

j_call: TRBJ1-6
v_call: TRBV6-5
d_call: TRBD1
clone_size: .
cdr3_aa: CATKQGGDSPLHF
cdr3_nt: TGTGCCACCAAACAGGGGGGCGATTCACCCCTCCACTTT